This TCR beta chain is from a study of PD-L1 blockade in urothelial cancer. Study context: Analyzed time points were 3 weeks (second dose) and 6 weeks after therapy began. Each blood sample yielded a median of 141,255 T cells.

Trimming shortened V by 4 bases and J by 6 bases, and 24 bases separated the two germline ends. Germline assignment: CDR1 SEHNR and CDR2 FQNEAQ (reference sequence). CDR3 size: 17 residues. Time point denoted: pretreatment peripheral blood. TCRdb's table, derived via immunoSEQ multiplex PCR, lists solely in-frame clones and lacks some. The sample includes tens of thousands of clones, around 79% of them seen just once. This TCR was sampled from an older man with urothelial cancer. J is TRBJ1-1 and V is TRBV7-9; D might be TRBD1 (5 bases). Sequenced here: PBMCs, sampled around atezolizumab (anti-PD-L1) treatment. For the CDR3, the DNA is TGTGCCAGCAGCTGGGCGCGCCGGGAGAGTGGGGCGGCTGAAGCTTTCTTT. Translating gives CASSWARRESGAAEAFF.